Detailed here is one T cell receptor beta chain. The source of the sample is a study of blood T cell repertoires in COVID-19. The protocol was immunoSEQ multiplex PCR, while the TCRdb copy is restricted to in-frame clones and leaves out a portion. Among approximately 240,000 clones listed, 87% were seen once. Losses at the gene ends were 4 bases for V and 5 bases for J; bases not matched to a gene: 4. From germline, CDR1 is SQVTM and CDR2 ANQGSEA. This CDR3 spans 12 amino acids. The sequence came from a woman aged 25 to 39 with acute COVID-19. Specimen: PBMCs or T cells enriched from blood (not recorded which). J is TRBJ1-2 and V is TRBV29-1; 7 bases fit TRBD1. The CDR3 nucleotides read TGCAGCGTTGGACAGGGAGAATATGGCTACACCTTC. Protein: CSVGQGEYGYTF.